This entry lists 2 T cell receptor beta chains sequenced from one sample in a study of blood T cell repertoires in COVID-19. Clones were read by immunoSEQ multiplex PCR, and TCRdb kept only the in-frame ones, dropping some. Found here are roughly 180,000 clones, roughly 87% of them singletons; the top ten hold 2% to 2.5%. Sequencing input: PBMCs or T cells enriched from blood (not recorded which). These receptors were taken from a woman between 25 and 40 years old who had recovered from COVID-19.

The chain has TRBV18 and TRBJ1-1, with TRBD1 identical over 9 bases. The CDR3 contains 16 residues. Germline CDR1 KGHSH, CDR2 LQKENI. With V trimmed by 3 bases and J by 4 bases, 9 bases remained unmatched. For the CDR3, the DNA is TGTGCCAGCTCACCGTTCGCCGGGACAGGGAGCACTGAAGCTTTCTTT. Amino acids: CASSPFAGTGSTEAFF.

This chain joins TRBV6-1 and TRBJ2-4; 7 bases are a match to TRBD1. J gave up 3 bases and V 2 bases, and 4 bases lay outside the gene matches. This CDR3 is 15 amino acids long. CDR1 is MNHNS and CDR2 is SASEGT in the germline V gene. CDR3 loop: CASSENRGDKNIQYF. DNA for the CDR3: TGTGCCAGCAGTGAAAACAGGGGCGACAAAAACATTCAGTACTTC.